Below are 24 T cell receptor beta chains sequenced from a single sample in a study of cytomegalovirus exposure and HLA in healthy donors. PCR amplification relied on 60 Vbeta primers (plus 13 Jbeta primers). Sequencing used immunoSEQ multiplex PCR; TCRdb keeps in-frame clones, though not all of them. This table has about 170,000 clones, approximately 84% appearing once. The sequenced sample was PBMCs. Receptor source: a man aged 18 to 35 in good health and CMV-seropositive.

This sequence joins TRBV5-5 and TRBJ2-7; 7 positions match TRBD2. The V and J ends lost 4 bases and 2 bases, in that order; junction bases with no gene match: 9. Germline CDR1 and CDR2: SGHKS and YYEKEE (reference sequence). The CDR3 is made up of 15 amino acids. The DNA of the CDR3 is TGTGCCAGCAGCCCCACTGGCGGGGGAGCCTACGAGCAGTACTTC. Translated, it gives CASSPTGGGAYEQYF.

The chain has TRBV5-1 and TRBJ2-3, with 10 nucleotides matching TRBD1. V trimming: 2 bases; J trimming: 3 bases; junction bases outside the gene matches: 6. CDR1 and CDR2 (germline): SGHRS, YFSETQ. The CDR3 is 16 residues long. CDR3 loop: CASSFEGQGFTDTQYF. CDR3 nucleotide sequence: TGCGCCAGCAGCTTTGAGGGACAGGGGTTTACAGATACGCAGTATTTT.

The J gene is TRBJ2-3, the V gene TRBV6-6; unclear D gene. The V gene lost 9 bases and the J gene lost 1 base, with 17 bases spanning the gap. Germline V gene sequence: CDR1 MNHNY, CDR2 SVGAGI (reference sequence). The CDR3 sequence is 15 residues long. CDR3 DNA: TGTGCCAGTGCCGATACCCTTACTGGCACAGATACGCAGTATTTT. Translating it yields CASADTLTGTDTQYF.

A note on this clone: The sample carries other DNA sequences with the same CDR3. The genes are TRBV5-1 and TRBJ1-6; 9 bases fit TRBD1. V dropped 0 bases and J dropped 10; count of bases not matched to a gene: 5. The CDR3 length is 15 residues. CDR1 is SGHRS and CDR2 is YFSETQ in the germline V gene. This CDR3 is CASSLGWTGESPLHF. CDR3 DNA sequence: TGCGCCAGCAGCTTGGGTTGGACAGGGGAATCACCCCTCCACTTT.

The chain combines TRBV18 with TRBJ2-1, with TRBD1 identical over 11 bases. Germline CDR1 KGHSH, CDR2 LQKENI. J lost 4 bases, V lost 3 bases, and 5 bases had no gene match. The CDR3 has 16 amino acids. The CDR3 bases are TGTGCCAGCTCACCCCAGGGACAGGGGGGATACAATGAGCAGTTCTTC. Translating gives CASSPQGQGGYNEQFF.

The rearrangement joins TRBV5-6 to TRBJ2-1; TRBD2 might be the D (6 bases). The CDR3 is made up of 17 amino acids. Germline CDR1 is SGHDT and CDR2 is YYEEEE. Trimming shortened V by 4 bases and J by 0 bases, and 17 bases separated the two germline ends. In DNA form, the CDR3 reads TGTGCCAGCAGCGCGATCGGGACTTCCCGCTCCTACAATGAGCAGTTCTTC. It encodes CASSAIGTSRSYNEQFF. The entire variable domain, with the rest obtained from reference TRBV5-6 and TRBJ2-1, is as follows: DAGVTQSPTHLIKTRGQQVTLRCSPKSGHDTVSWYQQALGQGPQFIFQYYEEEERQRGNFPDRFSGHQFPNYSSELNVNALLLGDSALYLCASSAIGTSRSYNEQFFGPGTRLTVL.

This clone has more than one count but fewer than ten. The chain employs TRBV19 and TRBJ1-2, with 7 bases that match TRBD1. Germline loops: CDR1 LNHDA, CDR2 SQIVND (reference sequence). The CDR3 has 16 amino acids. Unmatched junction bases numbered 12, after V lost 8 bases and J lost 0 bases. The CDR3 DNA reads TGTGCCAGTGGGGGCCTCGGGACAGTTTCTAACTATGGCTACACCTTC. Translation gives CASGGLGTVSNYGYTF.

This clone has just a few counts. This chain connects TRBV5-6 to TRBJ1-2, with a possible D match to TRBD1 (5 bases). Germline V gene data show CDR1 as SGHDT and CDR2 as YYEEEE. V dropped 4 bases and J dropped 4 bases, with 8 bases sitting between them. This CDR3 region has 12 residues. This chain's CDR3 is CASSPQGYGYTF. CDR3 nucleotide sequence: TGTGCCAGCAGCCCCCAGGGCTATGGCTACACCTTC.

This chain links TRBV7-9 with TRBJ1-4; D is perhaps TRBD1 (6 bases). Trimming removed 7 bases from V and 1 base from J, with 22 bases in between. The CDR3 is made up of 18 amino acids. CDR1 is SEHNR, CDR2 FQNEAQ, per germline (reference sequence). The CDR3 coding sequence is TGTGCCAGCACCCATAAAGTGGGCAGGGGCTTAACTAATGAAAAACTGTTTTTT. It is translated as CASTHKVGRGLTNEKLFF.

This clone turned up a few times. The chain couples TRBV7-2 to TRBJ2-5, with 10 bases matching TRBD2. The CDR3 is 15 amino acids. V was pared by 3 bases and J by 5 bases, with 6 bases of the junction left unmatched. Germline V gene lookup returns CDR1 SGHTA and CDR2 FQGNSA. The DNA for the CDR3 is TGTGCCAGCAGCTTCCAGCGGGGGGGCCGGGAGACCCAGTACTTC. This sequence encodes CASSFQRGGRETQYF.

The chain links TRBV11-3 to TRBJ1-1; no firm D call. CDR3 length equals 11 residues. Germline V gene data show CDR1 as SGHNT and CDR2 as YENEEA. V lost 4 bases and J lost 9, with 9 bases in between. CDR3 sequence: CASSWEKKAFF. CDR3 nucleotide sequence: TGTGCCAGCAGCTGGGAGAAGAAAGCTTTCTTT. Variable domain in full (rest from reference TRBV11-3 and TRBJ1-1): EAGVVQSPRYKIIEKKQPVAFWCNPISGHNTLYWYLQNLGQGPELLIRYENEEAVDDSQLPKDRFSAERLKGVDSTLKIQPAELGDSAVYLCASSWEKKAFFGQGTRLTVV.

The V call is TRBV5-1, the J call TRBJ1-5, with TRBD1 identical over 10 bases. This CDR3 has 14 residues. Germline CDR1 and CDR2: SGHRS and YFSETQ. Germline trimming cut 2 bases from V and 6 bases from J; bases unmatched to any gene: 2. In DNA form, the CDR3 reads TGCGCCAGCAGCTTAGGACAGGGGGGTCAGCCCCAGCATTTT. Protein product: CASSLGQGGQPQHF.

This clone was seen many times. This chain joins TRBV6-5 and TRBJ2-3; D is uncertain. The CDR3 has 11 residues. V was shortened by 7 bases and J by 4 bases, with 6 bases between the two germline ends. Germline V CDR1 and CDR2: MNHEY, SVGAGI. Written as DNA, the CDR3 is TGTGCCAGCACCTCCGCAGATACGCAGTATTTT. It is translated as CASTSADTQYF.

V usage is TRBV21-1 and J usage is TRBJ2-3; the table's D call TRBD2 went unverified against the DNA. TRBV21-1 is a known pseudogene. CDR3 length: 16 amino acids. The CDR3 protein is CASRYWRGGRADTQYF. The CDR3 DNA sequence: TGTGCCAGCAGGTATTGGCGGGGGGGGAGGGCAGATACGCAGTATTTT.

The rearrangement joins TRBV11-3 to TRBJ2-2, with 8 positions matching TRBD2. Trimming at V came to 1 base and at J to 6 bases, leaving 7 bases not matched to a gene. The CDR3 is 16 residues long. In germline, CDR1 is SGHNT, CDR2 YENEEA. The CDR3 DNA sequence: TGTGCCAGCAGCTTAGTAACCCGGGGGGGGTCCGGGGAGCTGTTTTTT. It translates to CASSLVTRGGSGELFF. Supplemented by reference TRBV11-3 and TRBJ2-2, the full variable domain reads EAGVVQSPRYKIIEKKQPVAFWCNPISGHNTLYWYLQNLGQGPELLIRYENEEAVDDSQLPKDRFSAERLKGVDSTLKIQPAELGDSAVYLCASSLVTRGGSGELFFGEGSRLTVL.

CDR3 region: CASSPGTSGATDTQYF. CDR3 DNA sequence: TGTGCCAGCAGCCCAGGGACTAGCGGGGCGACAGATACGCAGTATTTT. V usage is TRBV6-4 and J usage is TRBJ2-3; 13 nucleotides match TRBD2. This CDR3 has 16 amino acids. The germline V gene encodes CDR1 MRHNA and CDR2 SNTAGT. Unmatched junction bases numbered 6, after V lost 6 bases and J lost 3 bases.

V and J are TRBV6-6 and TRBJ1-1; the D is unclear. Trimming cost V 8 bases and J 1 base, with 11 bases left between them. Germline CDR1 reads MNHNY; CDR2 reads SVGAGI (reference sequence). The CDR3 is made up of 13 amino acids. In DNA form, the CDR3 reads TGTGCCAGCTTCTTTAGAGAGAACACTGAAGCTTTCTTT. This translates into CASFFRENTEAFF.

The genes are TRBV10-3 and TRBJ2-2; 9 bases are shared with TRBD2. Germline loops: CDR1 ENHRY, CDR2 SYGVKD. Trimming at V came to 2 bases and at J to 6 bases, leaving 19 bases not matched to a gene. The CDR3 runs 20 residues. In DNA, the CDR3 is TGTGCCATCAGTGAGACAGCGGGGGGTTTTGTCGACGGACGGGCCGGGGAGCTGTTTTTT. This sequence encodes CAISETAGGFVDGRAGELFF.

The V and J genes are TRBV7-3 and TRBJ2-5; 10 bases align to TRBD2. The J segment lost 5 bases and the V segment lost 5 bases, leaving 8 bases of the junction unmatched. This CDR3 spans 15 amino acids. Germline V gene lookup returns CDR1 SGHTA and CDR2 FQGTGA. The CDR3 region is CASSPQRGGLETQYF. CDR3 bases: TGTGCCAGCAGCCCACAGCGGGGGGGCCTTGAGACCCAGTACTTC.

The J gene is TRBJ2-5, the V gene TRBV7-9; possible D gene TRBD2, 6 bases. This CDR3 spans 14 amino acids. The germline V gene encodes CDR1 SEHNR and CDR2 FQNEAQ (reference sequence). V dropped 6 bases and J dropped 5 bases, with 16 bases sitting between them. The CDR3 sequence: CASRLGGEGETQYF. The CDR3, as DNA: TGTGCCAGCAGACTAGGCGGGGAAGGGGAGACCCAGTACTTC. Full variable domain (outside the CDR3, taken from reference TRBV7-9 and TRBJ2-5): DTGVSQNPRHKITKRGQNVTFRCDPISEHNRLYWYRQTLGQGPEFLTYFQNEAQLEKSRLLSDRFSAERPKGSFSTLEIQRTEQGDSAMYLCASRLGGEGETQYFGPGTRLLVL.

The chain combines TRBV27 with TRBJ2-2, with D unresolved. The CDR3 extends over 16 amino acids. CDR1 and CDR2 from the germline V gene are MNHEY and SMNVEV (reference sequence). V shed 6 bases and J shed 2 bases, with 16 bases lying between them. CDR3 protein: CASSRRTPSNTGELFF. As DNA, the CDR3 is TGTGCCAGCAGCCGCCGCACGCCTAGTAACACCGGGGAGCTGTTTTTT.

J is TRBJ1-2 and V is TRBV19; D is unresolved. Germline values: CDR1 LNHDA, CDR2 SQIVND (reference sequence). V was pared by 1 base and J by 0 bases, with 12 bases between. The CDR3 covers 16 residues. CDR3 DNA: TGTGCCAGTAGTATAGTAGGCGGATCAGCTAACTATGGCTACACCTTC. This codes for CASSIVGGSANYGYTF.

This chain connects TRBV7-8 to TRBJ2-3; 9 nucleotides agree with TRBD2. Germline V gene data show CDR1 as SGHVS and CDR2 as FQNEAQ. Trimming took 3 bases from V and 1 from J; bases not matched to a gene: 5. The CDR3 runs 16 residues. For the CDR3, the DNA is TGTGCCAGCAGCTTCGGGGCTAGCGGGGGCACAGATACGCAGTATTTT. This translates into CASSFGASGGTDTQYF.

The chain recombines TRBV10-3 with TRBJ1-5; D gene uncertain. V shed 11 bases and J shed 3 bases, with 14 bases lying between them. This CDR3 region has 13 residues. Per the germline V gene, CDR1 is ENHRY and CDR2 is SYGVKD. The CDR3 DNA is TGTGCCTCGGGTGAGGGTGCCAATCAGCCCCAGCATTTT. It translates to CASGEGANQPQHF.